The 26 T cell receptor beta chains below come from one sample, sequenced in a study of T-cell reconstitution after alpha-beta-depleted transplantation in children. Library preparation (for TCRbeta) was performed with unique molecular identifiers. TCRdb called the PCR reads again in MiXCR, with one record for every CDR3 protein. The sample includes some 87,000 distinct CDR3 sequences, 15% seen only once; the top ten take roughly 21%. The sequenced sample was PBMCs, mostly from graft donor cells, obtained 180 days after TCRalphabeta/CD19-depleted stem cell transplant. These receptors originate from a male patient aged 2-15 years who had a stem cell transplant for acute lymphoblastic leukemia, so the T cells may come from the graft donor.

This clonotype has a handful of counts. The chain recombines TRBV5-8 with TRBJ1-1, with D unresolved. The germline V gene encodes CDR1 SGHTS and CDR2 YDEGEE. CDR3 length: 13 residues. Trimming shortened V by 2 bases and J by 7 bases, and 12 bases separated the two germline ends. The CDR3 coding sequence is TGTGCCAGCAGCTTACCCCTATCCGATGAAGCTTTCTTT. It encodes CASSLPLSDEAFF.

This clonotype was recorded a few times. This chain connects TRBV5-6 to TRBJ2-4, with D maybe TRBD2 (5 bases). This CDR3 has 14 amino acids. The germline V gene encodes CDR1 SGHDT and CDR2 YYEEEE. The germline V and J ends were trimmed by 2 bases and 9 bases, with 15 bases remaining between them. The CDR3 DNA is TGTGCCAGCAGCTTCCTCGGTGGAGGCAGCATTCAGTACTTC. Protein sequence: CASSFLGGGSIQYF.

The chain employs TRBV7-2 and TRBJ1-1, with D maybe TRBD1 (6 bases). Trimming took 2 bases from V and 0 from J, leaving 16 bases between them. The CDR3 has 17 amino acids. Germline V lookup: CDR1 SGHTA, CDR2 FQGNSA. The CDR3, as DNA: TGTGCCAGCAGCTTATGGGGGGTCGGACAGTTGAACACTGAAGCTTTCTTT. Translation gives CASSLWGVGQLNTEAFF.

This clonotype was detected only a few times. The chain's CDR3 is CASGLLYWDRKMAYNSPLHF. DNA of the CDR3: TGTGCTAGTGGTTTGTTATACTGGGACAGAAAGATGGCCTATAATTCACCCCTCCACTTT. The chain links TRBV12-5 to TRBJ1-6, with 7 bases fitting TRBD1. Germline loops: CDR1 LGHNT, CDR2 FRNRAP. The junction had 15 bases not matched to a gene; V was cut back by 2 bases and J by 2 bases. The CDR3 has 20 amino acids.

The rearrangement links TRBV28 to TRBJ1-1; D is unclear. This CDR3 has 10 residues. Deletions cut 7 bases from V and 11 bases from J, with 11 bases between. Per germline, CDR1 MDHEN and CDR2 SYDVKM. The CDR3 loop is CASTGMEAFF. CDR3 coding DNA: TGTGCCAGCACCGGTATGGAGGCTTTCTTT.

This clonotype appeared a few times. The chain has TRBV20-1 and TRBJ2-7, with D unresolved. V was clipped by 5 bases and J by 0 bases, with 17 bases between them. The germline CDR1 and CDR2 sequences are DFQATT and SNEGSKA (reference sequence). The CDR3 sequence is 15 residues long. The CDR3 nucleotides are TGCAGTGCTGGCTACCTGGCGAGGAGCTCCTACGAGCAGTACTTC. This sequence encodes CSAGYLARSSYEQYF.

The rearrangement links TRBV6-1 to TRBJ1-4; 7 bases match TRBD1. V lost 6 bases, J lost 6 bases, and 7 bases stayed unmatched. Looked up from germline, CDR1 is MNHNS and CDR2 is SASEGT. The CDR3 runs to 14 residues. CDR3 protein: CASRASGGDEKLFF. The CDR3 bases are TGTGCCAGCAGAGCCTCAGGGGGAGATGAAAAACTGTTTTTT.

The CDR3 sequence: CSGEGKLSYEQYF. The CDR3 bases are TGCAGTGGGGAGGGAAAGTTATCCTACGAGCAGTACTTC. The genes are TRBV20-1 and TRBJ2-7; 7 bases fit TRBD2. The V and J ends lost 7 bases and 1 base, in that order; junction bases with no gene match: 7. This CDR3 comprises 13 residues. CDR1 is DFQATT, CDR2 SNEGSKA, per germline (reference sequence).

This sequence joins TRBV20-1 and TRBJ1-6; a possible D gene is TRBD1 (5 bases). Germline V gene lookup returns CDR1 DFQATT and CDR2 SNEGSKA (reference sequence). This CDR3 is built from 18 residues. V was trimmed by 6 bases and J by 0 bases, leaving 21 bases between them. The chain's CDR3 is CSAKGPHGGSSYNSPLHF. The CDR3 nucleotides read TGCAGTGCGAAGGGACCGCATGGGGGAAGCTCCTATAATTCACCCCTCCACTTT.

The DNA for the CDR3 is TGTGCCAGCAGCTTAGGACCGAGGGGTACCTACGAGCAGTACTTC. This gives the protein CASSLGPRGTYEQYF. This chain links TRBV7-7 with TRBJ2-7, with D possibly being TRBD1 or TRBD2 (5 bases each). This CDR3 has 15 amino acids. Germline lookup yields CDR1 SSHAT and CDR2 FNYEAQ (reference sequence). V dropped 1 base and J dropped 2 bases, with 12 bases sitting between them.

This clonotype was found a few times. J is TRBJ1-1 and V is TRBV6-5; D is perhaps TRBD1 (6 bases). CDR1 and CDR2 (germline): MNHEY, SVGAGI. This CDR3 region has 15 residues. V lost 2 bases and J lost 1, with 11 bases in between. CDR3 region: CASSYPPTGNTEAFF. For the CDR3, the DNA is TGTGCCAGCAGTTACCCCCCGACAGGGAACACTGAAGCTTTCTTT.

CDR3 region: CATSDATGPGEKLFF. The CDR3 nucleotides read TGTGCCACCAGTGACGCGACAGGGCCGGGAGAAAAACTGTTTTTT. The chain employs TRBV24-1 and TRBJ1-4; the match to TRBD1 covers 7 bases. V was clipped by 4 bases and J by 8 bases; unmatched bases: 9. This CDR3 spans 15 amino acids. From germline, CDR1 is KGHDR and CDR2 SFDVKD.

This clonotype appeared many times. The V and J genes are TRBV12-3 or TRBV12-4 and TRBJ2-1; 12 bases fit TRBD2. Trimming cost V 6 bases and J 8 bases; bases outside gene matches: 8. This CDR3 has 15 amino acids. The CDR3 spells CASRETSGGRHEQFF. The CDR3 bases are TGTGCCAGCAGAGAAACTAGCGGGGGGCGGCATGAGCAGTTCTTC.

This clonotype was counted between two and nine times. The chain combines TRBV5-5 with TRBJ1-2, with a possible D match to TRBD1 (5 bases). CDR1 is SGHKS and CDR2 is YYEKEE in the germline V gene (reference sequence). Between the trimmed V and J ends, which lost 2 bases and 3 bases, there was a span of 14 bases. The CDR3 runs 15 residues. Written as DNA, the CDR3 is TGTGCCAGCAGCTTTGCACTGACAGACGACTATGGCTACACCTTC. Translation gives CASSFALTDDYGYTF.

CDR3 DNA: TGTGCCACCAGCAGTGGCCAGGGGGCGCGTCAGCCCCAGCATTTT. Its protein product is CATSSGQGARQPQHF. The gene calls are TRBV15 and TRBJ1-5; 8 bases map to TRBD1. J gave up 6 bases and V 3 bases, and 7 bases lay outside the gene matches. The CDR3 contains 15 residues. Germline loops: CDR1 LNHNV, CDR2 YYDKDF (reference sequence).

This clonotype was counted at least ten times. The J gene is TRBJ1-2, the V gene TRBV6-2 or TRBV6-3; possibly TRBD1 for D (5 bases). The CDR3 extends over 12 amino acids. Trimming removed 6 bases at V and 7 bases at J, with 12 bases between. From germline, CDR1 is MNHEY and CDR2 SVGEGT. The CDR3 sequence: CASRTGDAGYTF. The CDR3 DNA follows: TGTGCCAGCAGGACGGGGGACGCTGGCTACACCTTC.

For the CDR3, the DNA is TGTGCCATCAGTCTTAGGACAGGGGCCTCCTACGAGCAGTACTTC. Its protein is CAISLRTGASYEQYF. J is TRBJ2-7 and V is TRBV10-3; 9 positions agree with TRBD1. V shed 5 bases and J 0 bases; nucleotides not matched to a gene: 5. The CDR3 is 15 amino acids. Germline loops: CDR1 ENHRY, CDR2 SYGVKD.

This clonotype occurred a few times. Here the CDR3 reads CASSSSGGAYEQYF. The CDR3 region has the DNA TGCGCCAGCAGCTCTTCAGGGGGGGCCTACGAGCAGTACTTC. The chain links TRBV5-1 to TRBJ2-7; D is tentatively TRBD1 or TRBD2 (7 bases each). Germline loops: CDR1 SGHRS, CDR2 YFSETQ. The ends were cut back, 3 bases at V and 2 bases at J, with 12 bases in the middle. The CDR3 totals 14 residues.

To note about this clonotype: A read error may explain this, as a much larger clone is one base away. V gene TRBV28 combines with J gene TRBJ2-7; possible D gene TRBD1, 5 bases. Looked up from germline, CDR1 is MDHEN and CDR2 is SYDVKM. The CDR3 totals 14 residues. This chain's CDR3 is CVSSPWTLSYEQYF. The DNA of the CDR3 is TGTGTCAGCAGTCCCTGGACACTTTCCTACGAGCAGTACTTC.

V gene TRBV20-1 combines with J gene TRBJ1-1, with D hard to call. The V gene's germline CDR1 is DFQATT and CDR2 SNEGSKA (reference sequence). V was pared by 3 bases and J by 6 bases, with 14 bases between. CDR3 length equals 13 residues. Here the CDR3 DNA reads TGCAGTGCTAGGTCCGGGAGTAACGCTGAAGCTTTCTTT. As protein: CSARSGSNAEAFF.

In this sample, this clonotype turned up many times. The CDR3 reads CSASPGTIYNEQFF. The CDR3 DNA sequence: TGCAGTGCTAGTCCCGGGACTATCTACAATGAGCAGTTCTTC. The chain couples TRBV20-1 to TRBJ2-1, with TRBD2 identical over 7 bases. Germline V CDR1 and CDR2: DFQATT, SNEGSKA (reference sequence). J lost 3 bases, V lost 3 bases, and 5 bases had no gene match. The CDR3 is 14 residues long.

This clonotype was observed at least ten times. The V gene is TRBV15, the J gene TRBJ2-1; D is unclear. From germline, CDR1 is LNHNV and CDR2 YYDKDF (reference sequence). The CDR3 has 15 residues. The ends were cut back, 0 bases at V and 6 bases at J, with 12 bases in the middle. The DNA of the CDR3 is TGTGCCACCAGCAGAGAACGGACCGCCAGCAATGAGCAGTTCTTC. Translation: CATSRERTASNEQFF.

This clonotype was found many times. The chain couples TRBV2 to TRBJ2-1; D gene unclear. CDR1 SNHLY and CDR2 FYNNEI come from the germline V gene. Trimming cost V 7 bases and J 0 bases, with 10 bases left between them. CDR3 length equals 14 residues. The CDR3 region is CASMDRSSYNEQFF. The CDR3 DNA sequence: TGTGCCAGCATGGACCGTAGCTCCTACAATGAGCAGTTCTTC.

This clonotype was counted only a few times. V gene TRBV7-6 combines with J gene TRBJ2-4, with 9 bases aligning to TRBD1. This CDR3 is 17 amino acids long. The germline CDR1 and CDR2 sequences are SGHVS and FNYEAQ. Losses at the gene ends were 0 bases for V and 2 bases for J; bases not matched to a gene: 5. For the CDR3, the DNA is TGTGCCAGCAGCTTAGCGAGTGGGACAGGGACCAAAAACATTCAGTACTTC. This gives the protein CASSLASGTGTKNIQYF.

This chain joins TRBV7-2 and TRBJ1-1, with TRBD1 matching 9 bases. Germline V CDR1 and CDR2: SGHTA, FQGNSA. J was trimmed by 2 bases and V by 6 bases; bases with no gene match: 13. The CDR3 has 17 amino acids. CDR3 coding DNA: TGTGCCAGCAGTCAAACCGGGACAGGGTATCTCAACACTGAAGCTTTCTTT. This translates into CASSQTGTGYLNTEAFF.

The J gene is TRBJ2-2, the V gene TRBV5-1, with 9 bases matching TRBD1. The V gene end was trimmed by 4 bases and the J gene end by 6 bases; junction bases not matched to a gene: 7. This CDR3 has 15 amino acids. Germline lookup yields CDR1 SGHRS and CDR2 YFSETQ. The CDR3 DNA reads as TGCGCCAGCAGCCTTGGACAGGGGATGGCCGGGGAGCTGTTTTTT. Its translation: CASSLGQGMAGELFF.